These 11 T cell receptor beta chains were sequenced from one sample in a study of blood T cell repertoires in COVID-19. Data came from immunoSEQ multiplex PCR; TCRdb stores just in-frame clones and leaves some out. This table has 150,000 or so clones, roughly 91% appearing once. Material for sequencing was peripheral blood. Receptors were obtained from a man aged 55 to 70 with COVID-19, enrolled during active disease.

This clone has only one observation. The genes are TRBV9 and TRBJ1-6; weak D call: TRBD1 (5 bases). V lost 0 bases and J lost 8, with 12 bases in between. This CDR3 is built from 15 residues. Germline V lookup: CDR1 SGDLS, CDR2 YYNGEE. CDR3 in amino acids: CASSVESRAYSPLHF. In DNA form, the CDR3 reads TGTGCCAGCAGCGTAGAATCCAGGGCTTATTCACCCCTCCACTTT. Combining the CDR3 with reference TRBV9 and TRBJ1-6 gives the whole variable domain DSGVTQTPKHLITATGQRVTLRCSPRSGDLSVYWYQQSLDQGLQFLIQYYNGEERAKGNILERFSAQQFPDLHSELNLSSLELGDSALYFCASSVESRAYSPLHFGNGTRLTVT.

The CDR3 sequence is CASSLGPAGRNTEAFF. CDR3 nucleotide sequence: TGCGCCAGCAGCTTGGGGCCGGCCGGGAGGAACACTGAAGCTTTCTTT. This chain uses TRBV5-1 with TRBJ1-1, with D hard to call. V lost 0 bases to trimming and J lost 1 base, with 13 bases between them. The CDR3 consists of 16 residues. CDR1 and CDR2 (germline): SGHRS, YFSETQ.

The chain recombines TRBV28 with TRBJ2-3; possible D gene TRBD1, 6 bases. Deletions cut 6 bases from V and 3 bases from J, with 16 bases between. Germline loops: CDR1 MDHEN, CDR2 SYDVKM. The CDR3 extends over 15 amino acids. CDR3 nucleotide sequence: TGTGCCAGCAGCCCAGACAGGATTGGGACAGATACGCAGTATTTT. The encoded protein is CASSPDRIGTDTQYF.

The gene calls are TRBV30 and TRBJ1-5; tentatively, D is TRBD1 (6 bases). Germline CDR1 GTSNPN, CDR2 SVGIG (reference sequence). Trimming took 4 bases from V and 7 from J, leaving 20 bases between them. The CDR3 runs 15 residues. This chain's CDR3 is CAWMEGRGRGQPQHF. The CDR3 DNA reads as TGTGCCTGGATGGAGGGACGGGGGCGGGGGCAGCCCCAGCATTTT.

The rearrangement uses TRBV27 and TRBJ1-2; 9 bases are shared with TRBD1. CDR3 size: 14 residues. CDR1 is MNHEY, CDR2 SMNVEV, per germline (reference sequence). With 6 bases clipped from V and 3 bases from J, the junction kept 5 bases outside the gene matches. The CDR3 DNA reads TGTGCCAGCAGCTCCGGGACAGGGTACTATGGCTACACCTTC. Encoded protein: CASSSGTGYYGYTF.

The genes are TRBV11-1 and TRBJ1-2, with TRBD1 matching over 7 bases. Germline lookup yields CDR1 SGHAT and CDR2 FQDESV (reference sequence). After removal of 4 bases from V and 5 bases from J, the junction contained 7 bases not matched to a gene. The CDR3 is 14 residues long. CDR3: CASSSSGTVYGYTF. The CDR3 DNA reads TGTGCCAGCAGCTCCTCCGGGACAGTATATGGCTACACCTTC.

The chain is built from TRBV6-5 and TRBJ1-1; no definite D call. Germline lookup yields CDR1 MNHEY and CDR2 SVGAGI. V gave up 2 bases and J gave up 0 bases, with 10 bases separating them. This CDR3 spans 15 amino acids. CDR3 sequence reads: CASSYERVVNTEAFF. For the CDR3, the DNA is TGTGCCAGCAGTTACGAGAGGGTGGTGAACACTGAAGCTTTCTTT.

This rearrangement joins TRBV27 to TRBJ1-2; D is unresolved. With 7 bases removed from V and 4 bases from J, the gap between germline ends came to 16 bases. The CDR3 spans 14 residues. Germline lookup yields CDR1 MNHEY and CDR2 SMNVEV (reference sequence). Here the CDR3 DNA reads TGTGCCAGCATTTCTTTAGAAAATAGCTATGGCTACACCTTC. Its translation is CASISLENSYGYTF.

This chain links TRBV7-6 with TRBJ1-1; D is perhaps TRBD1 (6 bases). CDR1 SGHVS and CDR2 FNYEAQ come from the germline V gene. The V end was cut by 3 bases, the J end by 2 bases, with 13 bases between. The CDR3 covers 15 residues. CDR3 amino acids: CASSFVFRGNTEAFF. The CDR3, as DNA: TGTGCCAGCAGCTTCGTATTCAGGGGTAACACTGAAGCTTTCTTT.

The rearrangement links TRBV4-1 to TRBJ1-5; 7 bases align to TRBD1. Germline V CDR1 and CDR2: MGHRA, YSYEKL. This CDR3 is built from 15 residues. V was pared by 2 bases and J by 7 bases, with 8 bases of the junction left unmatched. The CDR3 region has the DNA TGCGCCAGCAGCCAATATACAGGGGATGGCCAGCCCCAGCATTTT. It yields the protein CASSQYTGDGQPQHF.

This clone was detected once. The rearrangement joins TRBV11-3 to TRBJ1-4; 8 bases agree with TRBD1. CDR1 SGHNT and CDR2 YENEEA come from the germline V gene. The CDR3 has 17 amino acids. The trim removed 0 bases at V and 2 bases at J, leaving 5 bases unmatched. CDR3 sequence: CASSLDGQGGTNEKLFF. DNA of the CDR3: TGTGCCAGCAGCTTAGACGGACAGGGAGGGACTAATGAAAAACTGTTTTTT.